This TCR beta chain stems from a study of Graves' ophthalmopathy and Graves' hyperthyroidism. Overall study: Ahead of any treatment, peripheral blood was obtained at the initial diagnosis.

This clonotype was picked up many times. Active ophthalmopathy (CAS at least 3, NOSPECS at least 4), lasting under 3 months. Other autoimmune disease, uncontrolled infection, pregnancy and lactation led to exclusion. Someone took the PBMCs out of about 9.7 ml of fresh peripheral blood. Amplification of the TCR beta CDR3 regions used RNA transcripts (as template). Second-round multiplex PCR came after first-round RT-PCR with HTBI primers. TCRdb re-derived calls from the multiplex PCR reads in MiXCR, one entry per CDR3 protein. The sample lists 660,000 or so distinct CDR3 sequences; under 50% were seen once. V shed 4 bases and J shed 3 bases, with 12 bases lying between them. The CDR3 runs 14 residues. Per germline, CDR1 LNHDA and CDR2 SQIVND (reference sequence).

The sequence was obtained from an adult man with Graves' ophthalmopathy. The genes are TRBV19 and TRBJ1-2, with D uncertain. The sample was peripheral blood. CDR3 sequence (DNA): TGTGCCAGTAGTACACTACAGACTTACTATGGCTACACCTTC. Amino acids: CASSTLQTYYGYTF.